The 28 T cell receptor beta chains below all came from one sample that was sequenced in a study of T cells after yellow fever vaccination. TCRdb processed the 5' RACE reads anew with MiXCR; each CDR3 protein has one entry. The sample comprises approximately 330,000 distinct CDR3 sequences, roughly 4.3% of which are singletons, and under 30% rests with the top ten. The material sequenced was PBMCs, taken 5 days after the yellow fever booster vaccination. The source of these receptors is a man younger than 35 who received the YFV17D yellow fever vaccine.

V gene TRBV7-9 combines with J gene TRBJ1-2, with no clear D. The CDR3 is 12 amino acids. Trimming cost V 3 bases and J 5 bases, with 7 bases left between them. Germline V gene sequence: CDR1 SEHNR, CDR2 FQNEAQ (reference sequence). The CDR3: CASSLAKYGYTF. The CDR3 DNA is TGTGCCAGCAGCTTGGCGAAATATGGCTACACCTTC.

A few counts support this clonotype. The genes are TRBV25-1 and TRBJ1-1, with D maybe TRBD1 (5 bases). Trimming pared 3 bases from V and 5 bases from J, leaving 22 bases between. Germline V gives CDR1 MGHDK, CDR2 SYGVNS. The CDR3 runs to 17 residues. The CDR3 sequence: CASSDEYRGRKKTEAFF. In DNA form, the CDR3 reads TGTGCCAGCAGTGACGAATATAGGGGCCGAAAAAAAACTGAAGCTTTCTTT.

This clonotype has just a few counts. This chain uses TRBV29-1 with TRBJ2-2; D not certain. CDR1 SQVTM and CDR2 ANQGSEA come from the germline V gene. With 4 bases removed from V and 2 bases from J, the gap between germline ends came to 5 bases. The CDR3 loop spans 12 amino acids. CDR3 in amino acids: CSVGGNTGELFF. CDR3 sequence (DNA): TGCAGCGTTGGAGGAAACACCGGGGAGCTGTTTTTT.

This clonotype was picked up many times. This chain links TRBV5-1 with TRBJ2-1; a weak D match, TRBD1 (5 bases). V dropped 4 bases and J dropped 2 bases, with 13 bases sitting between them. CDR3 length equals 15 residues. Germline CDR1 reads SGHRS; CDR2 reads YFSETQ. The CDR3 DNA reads TGCGCCAGCAGCCTTGTGGTGGGGCCCTACAATGAGCAGTTCTTC. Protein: CASSLVVGPYNEQFF.

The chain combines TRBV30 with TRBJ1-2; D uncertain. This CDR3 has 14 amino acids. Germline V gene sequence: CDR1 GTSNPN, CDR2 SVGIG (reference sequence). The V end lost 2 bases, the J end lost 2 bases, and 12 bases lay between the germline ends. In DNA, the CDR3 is TGTGCCTGGAGTCAACGGACGGGAAACTATGGCTACACCTTC. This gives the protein CAWSQRTGNYGYTF.

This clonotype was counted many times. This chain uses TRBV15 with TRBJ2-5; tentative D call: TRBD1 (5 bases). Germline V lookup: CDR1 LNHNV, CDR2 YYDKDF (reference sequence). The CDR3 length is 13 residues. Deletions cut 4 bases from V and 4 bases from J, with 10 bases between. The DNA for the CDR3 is TGTGCCACCAGCAACTCAGGGCGAGAGACCCAGTACTTC. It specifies CATSNSGRETQYF.

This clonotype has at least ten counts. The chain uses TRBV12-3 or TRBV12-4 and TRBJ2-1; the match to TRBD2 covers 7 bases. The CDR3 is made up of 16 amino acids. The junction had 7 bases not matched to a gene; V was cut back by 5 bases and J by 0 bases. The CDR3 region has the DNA TGTGCCAGCAGTCCTATAGCGGGTAGCTCCTACAATGAGCAGTTCTTC. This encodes CASSPIAGSSYNEQFF.

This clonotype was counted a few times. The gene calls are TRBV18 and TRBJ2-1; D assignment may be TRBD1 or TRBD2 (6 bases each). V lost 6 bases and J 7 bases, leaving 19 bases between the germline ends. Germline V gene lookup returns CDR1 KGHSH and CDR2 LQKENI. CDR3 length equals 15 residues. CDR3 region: CASSPLYGGPNEQFF. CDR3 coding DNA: TGTGCCAGCTCCCCATTATACGGGGGCCCAAATGAGCAGTTCTTC.

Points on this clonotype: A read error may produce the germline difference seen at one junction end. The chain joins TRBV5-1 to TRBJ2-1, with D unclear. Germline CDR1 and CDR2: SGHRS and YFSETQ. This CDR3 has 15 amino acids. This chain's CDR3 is CASSLDGRNGNEQFF. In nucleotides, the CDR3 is TGCGCCAGCAGCTTGGACGGCAGGAATGGAAATGAGCAATTCTTC.

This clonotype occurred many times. CDR3 sequence: CASSPSGGEQYF. The CDR3 nucleotides are TGTGCCAGCAGCCCTTCAGGAGGGGAGCAGTACTTC. The gene calls are TRBV7-9 and TRBJ2-7, with a tentative D call TRBD2 (6 bases). Trimming cost V 5 bases and J 7 bases, with 12 bases left between them. Germline CDR1 is SEHNR and CDR2 is FQNEAQ (reference sequence). The CDR3 is made up of 12 amino acids.

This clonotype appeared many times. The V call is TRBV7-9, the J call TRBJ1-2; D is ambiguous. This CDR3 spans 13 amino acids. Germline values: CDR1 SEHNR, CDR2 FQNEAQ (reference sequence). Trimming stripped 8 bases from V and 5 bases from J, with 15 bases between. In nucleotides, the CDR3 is TGTGCCAGCCACTCGAGGGCGACTTATGGCTACACCTTC. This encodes CASHSRATYGYTF. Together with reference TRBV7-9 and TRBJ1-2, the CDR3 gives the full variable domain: DTGVSQNPRHKITKRGQNVTFRCDPISEHNRLYWYRQTLGQGPEFLTYFQNEAQLEKSRLLSDRFSAERPKGSFSTLEIQRTEQGDSAMYLCASHSRATYGYTFGSGTRLTVV.

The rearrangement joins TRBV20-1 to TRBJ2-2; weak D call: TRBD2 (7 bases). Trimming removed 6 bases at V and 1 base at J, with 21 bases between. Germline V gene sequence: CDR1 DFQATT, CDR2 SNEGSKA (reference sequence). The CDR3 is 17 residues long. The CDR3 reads CSAEGGAHTVNTGELFF. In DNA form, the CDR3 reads TGCAGTGCCGAAGGGGGGGCCCATACCGTGAACACCGGGGAGCTGTTTTTT.

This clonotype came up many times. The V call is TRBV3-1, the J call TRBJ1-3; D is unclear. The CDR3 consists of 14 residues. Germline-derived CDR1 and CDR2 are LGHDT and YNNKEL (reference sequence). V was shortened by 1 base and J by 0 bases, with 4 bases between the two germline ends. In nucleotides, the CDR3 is TGTGCCAGCAGCCAAGGGAACTCTGGAAACACCATATATTTT. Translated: CASSQGNSGNTIYF.

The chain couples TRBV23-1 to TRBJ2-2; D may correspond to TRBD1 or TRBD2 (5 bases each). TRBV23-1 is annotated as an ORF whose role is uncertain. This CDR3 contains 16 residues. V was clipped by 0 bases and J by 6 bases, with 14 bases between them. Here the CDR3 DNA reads TGCGCCAGCAGTCAATCGAGGCAGGGACGGGCCGGGGAGCTGTTTTTT. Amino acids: CASSQSRQGRAGELFF.

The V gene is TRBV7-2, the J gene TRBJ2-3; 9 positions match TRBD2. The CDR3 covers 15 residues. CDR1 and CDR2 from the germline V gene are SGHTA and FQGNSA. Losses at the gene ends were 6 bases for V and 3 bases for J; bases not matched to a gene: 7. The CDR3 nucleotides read TGTGCCAGCAGACCCGCCGGACTAGCGACAGATACGCAGTATTTT. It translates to CASRPAGLATDTQYF.

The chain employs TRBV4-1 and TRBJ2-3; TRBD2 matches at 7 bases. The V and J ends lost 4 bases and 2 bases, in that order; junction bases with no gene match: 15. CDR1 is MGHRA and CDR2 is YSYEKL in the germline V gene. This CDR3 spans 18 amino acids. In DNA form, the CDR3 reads TGCGCCAGCAGCCGCCTGCCGCCGGGGGGAGTAACCACAGATACGCAGTATTTT. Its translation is CASSRLPPGGVTTDTQYF.

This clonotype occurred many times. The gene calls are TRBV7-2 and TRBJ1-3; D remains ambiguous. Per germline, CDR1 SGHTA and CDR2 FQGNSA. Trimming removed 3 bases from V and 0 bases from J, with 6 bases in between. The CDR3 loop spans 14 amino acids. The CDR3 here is CASSFHSSGNTIYF. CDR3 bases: TGTGCCAGCAGCTTTCATAGCTCTGGAAACACCATATATTTT.

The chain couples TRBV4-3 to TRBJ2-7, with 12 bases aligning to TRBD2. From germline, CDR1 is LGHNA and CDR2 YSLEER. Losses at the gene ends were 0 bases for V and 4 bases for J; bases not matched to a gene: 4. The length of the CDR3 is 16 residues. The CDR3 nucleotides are TGCGCCAGCAGCCAAGATACGGGACTAGCGGGTTACGAGCAGTACTTC. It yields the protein CASSQDTGLAGYEQYF.

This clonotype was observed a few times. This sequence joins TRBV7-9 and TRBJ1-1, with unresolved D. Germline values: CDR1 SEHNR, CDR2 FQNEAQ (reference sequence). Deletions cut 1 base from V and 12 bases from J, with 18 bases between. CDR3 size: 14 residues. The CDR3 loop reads CASSLDQVNKVTFF. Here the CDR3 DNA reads TGTGCCAGCAGCTTAGACCAGGTGAACAAAGTGACTTTCTTT.

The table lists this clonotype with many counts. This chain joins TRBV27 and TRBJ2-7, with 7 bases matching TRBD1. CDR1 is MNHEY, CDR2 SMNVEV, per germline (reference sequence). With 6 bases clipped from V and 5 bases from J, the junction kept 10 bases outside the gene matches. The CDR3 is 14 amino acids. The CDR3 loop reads CASSRKTGTDEQYV. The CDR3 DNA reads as TGTGCCAGCAGCCGTAAGACCGGGACAGACGAGCAGTACGTC.

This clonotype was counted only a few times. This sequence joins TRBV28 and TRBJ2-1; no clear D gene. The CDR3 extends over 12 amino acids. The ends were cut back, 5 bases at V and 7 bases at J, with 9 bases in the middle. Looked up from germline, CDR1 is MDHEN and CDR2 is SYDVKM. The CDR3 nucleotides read TGTGCCAGCAGTAGGTACGGGAATGAGCAGTTCTTC. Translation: CASSRYGNEQFF.

The CDR3 reads CASSYYRDWEQFF. CDR3 DNA: TGTGCCAGCAGTTACTACAGGGACTGGGAGCAGTTCTTC. The rearrangement links TRBV28 to TRBJ2-1; D may be TRBD1 or TRBD2 (6 bases each). V lost 4 bases and J 10 bases, leaving 14 bases between the germline ends. Germline V lookup: CDR1 MDHEN, CDR2 SYDVKM. CDR3 length: 13 amino acids.

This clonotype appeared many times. The CDR3 sequence: CASRGGLGSDTQYF. The CDR3 DNA follows: TGCGCCAGCAGAGGCGGATTGGGGTCAGATACGCAGTATTTT. The V and J genes are TRBV5-1 and TRBJ2-3; D gene unclear. V lost 5 bases to trimming and J lost 4 bases, with 14 bases between them. CDR3 length: 14 residues. The germline CDR1 and CDR2 sequences are SGHRS and YFSETQ.

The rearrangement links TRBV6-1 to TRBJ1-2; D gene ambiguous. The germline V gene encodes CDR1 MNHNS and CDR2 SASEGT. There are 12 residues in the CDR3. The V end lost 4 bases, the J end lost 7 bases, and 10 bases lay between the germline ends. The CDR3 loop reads CASSVWARGYTF. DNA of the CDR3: TGTGCCAGCAGTGTATGGGCGCGTGGCTACACCTTC.

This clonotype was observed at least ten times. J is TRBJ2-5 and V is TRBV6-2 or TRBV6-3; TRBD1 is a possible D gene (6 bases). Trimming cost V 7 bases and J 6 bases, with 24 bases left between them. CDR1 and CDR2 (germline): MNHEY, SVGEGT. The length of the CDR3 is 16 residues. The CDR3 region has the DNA TGTGCCAGCACTCCTGTCCCCGACAGGCATAGTAAGACCCAGTACTTC. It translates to CASTPVPDRHSKTQYF.

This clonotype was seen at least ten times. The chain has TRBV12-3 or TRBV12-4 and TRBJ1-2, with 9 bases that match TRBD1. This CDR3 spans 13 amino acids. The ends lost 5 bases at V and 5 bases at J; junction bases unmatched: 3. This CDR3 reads CASSPGTGYGYTF. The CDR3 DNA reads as TGTGCCAGCAGTCCCGGGACAGGGTATGGCTACACCTTC.

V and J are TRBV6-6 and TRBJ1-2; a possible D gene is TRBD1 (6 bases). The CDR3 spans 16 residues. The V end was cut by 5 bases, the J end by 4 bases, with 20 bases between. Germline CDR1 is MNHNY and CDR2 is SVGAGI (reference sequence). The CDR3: CASSGGQSLAFYGYTF. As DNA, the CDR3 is TGTGCCAGCAGTGGGGGGCAGTCCCTCGCCTTCTATGGCTACACCTTC.

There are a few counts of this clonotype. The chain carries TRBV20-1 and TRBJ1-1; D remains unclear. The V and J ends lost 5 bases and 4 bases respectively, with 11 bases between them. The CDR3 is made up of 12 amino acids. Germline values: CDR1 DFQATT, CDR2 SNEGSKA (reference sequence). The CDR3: CSADSRGTEAFF. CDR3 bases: TGCAGTGCTGACTCGCGGGGCACTGAAGCTTTCTTT.